Listed below are T cell receptor beta chains from one sample, sequenced in a study of radiotherapy plus CTLA-4 blockade in lung cancer. Sequenced by immunoSEQ multiplex PCR; TCRdb stores in-frame clones only, minus some. The data contain 85,000 to 90,000 clones, approximately 86% of them singletons. Sequences were derived from peripheral blood, sampled from a patient treated with radiotherapy plus ipilimumab. Source of these receptors: a human donor with non-small cell lung cancer that progressed on radiotherapy plus ipilimumab. The CDR3 runs from the conserved cysteine through the conserved F or W. Fields, in order: D gene, V gene, clone size, J gene, CDR3 DNA, CDR3 protein. A D gene is named only where the DNA matches it firmly. Only some rows state a clone size, as once, few, many or a class for expanded clones.

d_call: .
v_call: TRBV15
clone_size: .
j_call: TRBJ2-1
cdr3_nt: TGTGCCACCAGCACAAGGGGCTCCTACAATGAGCAGTTCTTC
cdr3_aa: CATSTRGSYNEQFF

d_call: .
v_call: TRBV15
clone_size: .
j_call: TRBJ1-5
cdr3_nt: TGTGCCACCAGCCGAAGGCTGGGCCAGGTCAATCAGCCCCAGCATTTT
cdr3_aa: CATSRRLGQVNQPQHF

d_call: .
v_call: TRBV7-9
clone_size: .
j_call: TRBJ2-7
cdr3_nt: TGTGCCAGCAGCCCAGGGGGGAGCTCCTACGAGCAGTACTTC
cdr3_aa: CASSPGGSSYEQYF

d_call: TRBD1
v_call: TRBV25-1
clone_size: .
j_call: TRBJ1-1
cdr3_nt: TGTGCCAGCCAGGACAGGGGGAGAGCTTTCTTT
cdr3_aa: CASQDRGRAFF

d_call: .
v_call: TRBV14
clone_size: .
j_call: TRBJ2-3
cdr3_nt: TGTGCCAGCAGCGAAACTAGCCAACCCCCAGATACGCAGTATTTT
cdr3_aa: CASSETSQPPDTQYF

d_call: .
v_call: TRBV7-2
clone_size: .
j_call: TRBJ1-4
cdr3_nt: TGTGCCAGCAGCTTAGGGGGGGGCTTTAATGAAAAACTGTTTTTT
cdr3_aa: CASSLGGGFNEKLFF

d_call: .
v_call: TRBV28
clone_size: .
j_call: TRBJ2-1
cdr3_nt: TGTGCCAGCAGTGAGGCCGGGGCCAGCTCCTACAATGAGCAGTTCTTC
cdr3_aa: CASSEAGASSYNEQFF

d_call: .
v_call: TRBV4-1
clone_size: .
j_call: TRBJ1-2
cdr3_nt: TGCGCCAGCAGCCACCCCGCAGGGAACTATGGCTACACCTTC
cdr3_aa: CASSHPAGNYGYTF

d_call: TRBD1
v_call: TRBV11-2
clone_size: .
j_call: TRBJ2-7
cdr3_nt: TGTGCCAGCAGCTTAATGTGGGACAGCTCCTACGAGCAGTACTTC
cdr3_aa: CASSLMWDSSYEQYF

d_call: .
v_call: TRBV15
clone_size: .
j_call: TRBJ1-5
cdr3_nt: TGTGCCACCAGCTCTTATAGCAATCAGCCCCAGCATTTT
cdr3_aa: CATSSYSNQPQHF

d_call: .
v_call: TRBV6-5
clone_size: .
j_call: TRBJ2-7
cdr3_nt: TGTGCCAGCAGTTACCTGGGTACGAGGCCTTACGAGCAGTACTTC
cdr3_aa: CASSYLGTRPYEQYF

d_call: .
v_call: TRBV18
clone_size: .
j_call: TRBJ2-2
cdr3_nt: TGTGCCAGCTCCCGGGATTACTCACACACCGGGGAGCTGTTTTTT
cdr3_aa: CASSRDYSHTGELFF

d_call: TRBD2
v_call: TRBV5-1
clone_size: .
j_call: TRBJ2-5
cdr3_nt: TGCGCCAGCAGCATTACTAGCGGGGGGGCTCAGACCCAGTACTTC
cdr3_aa: CASSITSGGAQTQYF

d_call: .
v_call: TRBV7-6
clone_size: .
j_call: TRBJ2-1
cdr3_nt: TGTGCCAGCAGCTGGGGGGACGGAGGGGAGCAGTTCTTC
cdr3_aa: CASSWGDGGEQFF

d_call: .
v_call: TRBV7-6
clone_size: .
j_call: TRBJ2-3
cdr3_nt: TGTGCCAGCAGCCCGGCGGGTATAGCCCGCACAGATACGCAGTATTTT
cdr3_aa: CASSPAGIARTDTQYF

d_call: .
v_call: TRBV9
clone_size: .
j_call: TRBJ2-7
cdr3_nt: TGTGCCAGCAGCGTAGGAGGGGACTACGAGCAGTACTTC
cdr3_aa: CASSVGGDYEQYF

d_call: TRBD1
v_call: TRBV5-4
clone_size: .
j_call: TRBJ2-1
cdr3_nt: TGTGCCAGCAGCTCGACCGGGACAGGCTACAATGAGCAGTTCTTC
cdr3_aa: CASSSTGTGYNEQFF

d_call: .
v_call: TRBV29-1
clone_size: .
j_call: TRBJ1-4
cdr3_nt: TGCAGCGTTGACCCCGGAGGGAATAATGAAAAACTGTTTTTT
cdr3_aa: CSVDPGGNNEKLFF

d_call: .
v_call: TRBV25-1
clone_size: .
j_call: TRBJ2-7
cdr3_nt: TGTGCCAGCAGTGCCCCCTACGAGCAGTACTTC
cdr3_aa: CASSAPYEQYF

d_call: TRBD2
v_call: TRBV5-4
clone_size: .
j_call: TRBJ2-1
cdr3_nt: TGTGCCAGCAGCGCGATATTAGCGGGAGGGGGGTACAATGAGCAGTTCTTC
cdr3_aa: CASSAILAGGGYNEQFF

d_call: .
v_call: TRBV6-6
clone_size: .
j_call: TRBJ2-3
cdr3_nt: TGTGCCAGCAGCTTAGGCCTGGATGCGCAGTATTTT
cdr3_aa: CASSLGLDAQYF

d_call: .
v_call: TRBV6-6
clone_size: .
j_call: TRBJ1-5
cdr3_nt: TGTGCCAGCACCTTTGATAGCAATCAGCCCCAGCATTTT
cdr3_aa: CASTFDSNQPQHF

d_call: .
v_call: TRBV18
clone_size: .
j_call: TRBJ2-5
cdr3_nt: TGTGCCAGCTCACCGGGTGCCAGCGAGACCCAGTACTTC
cdr3_aa: CASSPGASETQYF

d_call: TRBD1
v_call: TRBV11-2
clone_size: .
j_call: TRBJ2-7
cdr3_nt: TGTGCCAGCAGACTCGACAGGGTCTCCTACGAGCAGTACTTC
cdr3_aa: CASRLDRVSYEQYF

d_call: .
v_call: TRBV9
clone_size: .
j_call: TRBJ2-7
cdr3_nt: TGTGCCAGCAGTGCAGGGTTCGGATCCTACGAGCAGTACTTC
cdr3_aa: CASSAGFGSYEQYF

d_call: .
v_call: TRBV6-1
clone_size: .
j_call: TRBJ2-5
cdr3_nt: TGTGCCAGCAGTGAATTATCGGGGCAGACCCAGTACTTC
cdr3_aa: CASSELSGQTQYF

d_call: TRBD2
v_call: TRBV7-7
clone_size: .
j_call: TRBJ2-7
cdr3_nt: TGTGCCAGCAGCTTGACTCCGGGGGGGCCATCCGGCGAGCAGTACTTC
cdr3_aa: CASSLTPGGPSGEQYF

d_call: TRBD1
v_call: TRBV18
clone_size: .
j_call: TRBJ1-4
cdr3_nt: TGTGCCAGCTCCCTTTGGACAGGGGGCGTAAACCCTACAACTAATGAAAAACTGTTTTTT
cdr3_aa: CASSLWTGGVNPTTNEKLFF

d_call: .
v_call: TRBV5-1
clone_size: .
j_call: TRBJ2-1
cdr3_nt: TGCGCCAGCAGCTTGGCCCATGGTTTTGAGCAGTTCTTC
cdr3_aa: CASSLAHGFEQFF

d_call: .
v_call: TRBV19
clone_size: .
j_call: TRBJ2-2
cdr3_nt: TGTGCCAGTAGTATGGGGGGACAGCGGTACACCGGGGAGCTGTTTTTT
cdr3_aa: CASSMGGQRYTGELFF

d_call: .
v_call: TRBV19
clone_size: .
j_call: TRBJ1-5
cdr3_nt: TGTGCCAGTAGTCAGTCGGGGGGGGATTATCAGCCCCAGCATTTT
cdr3_aa: CASSQSGGDYQPQHF

d_call: .
v_call: TRBV7-7
clone_size: .
j_call: TRBJ2-5
cdr3_nt: TGTGCTAGCAGCCCCGGGGGAGTCGAGACCCAGTACTTC
cdr3_aa: CASSPGGVETQYF

d_call: .
v_call: TRBV7-2
clone_size: .
j_call: TRBJ2-1
cdr3_nt: TGTGCCAGCAGCTTTGTAGGGGGTAACAATGAGCAGTTCTTC
cdr3_aa: CASSFVGGNNEQFF

d_call: .
v_call: TRBV23-1
clone_size: .
j_call: TRBJ2-5
cdr3_nt: TGCGCCAGCAGTCAAGGGTCACCGAGAGAGACCCAGTACTTC
cdr3_aa: CASSQGSPRETQYF

d_call: .
v_call: TRBV6-5
clone_size: .
j_call: TRBJ1-4
cdr3_nt: TGTGCCAGCAGACAAACCTACCGAGAAAAACTGTTTTTT
cdr3_aa: CASRQTYREKLFF

d_call: .
v_call: TRBV7-8
clone_size: .
j_call: TRBJ2-1
cdr3_nt: TGTGCCAGCAGCTTATTCCTCGGAACCTCGGATGATGAGCAGTTCTTC
cdr3_aa: CASSLFLGTSDDEQFF

d_call: .
v_call: TRBV4-3
clone_size: .
j_call: TRBJ2-2
cdr3_nt: TGCGCCAGCAGCCCGGTGACAGGGAACACCGGGGAGCTGTTTTTT
cdr3_aa: CASSPVTGNTGELFF

d_call: .
v_call: TRBV6-1
clone_size: .
j_call: TRBJ1-1
cdr3_nt: TGTGCCAGCAGTGAACGGGGAGGGGAGACTGAAGCTTTCTTT
cdr3_aa: CASSERGGETEAFF

d_call: .
v_call: TRBV7-9
clone_size: .
j_call: TRBJ1-5
cdr3_nt: TGTGCCAGCAGCTCCCAGGACGGAGCCGTCCCCCAGCATTTT
cdr3_aa: CASSSQDGAVPQHF

d_call: TRBD1
v_call: TRBV7-8
clone_size: .
j_call: TRBJ2-7
cdr3_nt: TGTGCCAGCAGCTTACGGACAGGGGGCGGCGAGCAGTACTTC
cdr3_aa: CASSLRTGGGEQYF

d_call: TRBD1
v_call: TRBV6-1
clone_size: .
j_call: TRBJ2-5
cdr3_nt: TGTGCCAGCAGCGGATTTACAGGGGTTTGGGAGACCCAGTACTTC
cdr3_aa: CASSGFTGVWETQYF

d_call: .
v_call: TRBV2
clone_size: few
j_call: TRBJ1-2
cdr3_nt: TGTGCCAGCAGTGAAAGAGCAGGGTACCGGGATGGCTACACCTTC
cdr3_aa: CASSERAGYRDGYTF

d_call: .
v_call: TRBV11-2
clone_size: .
j_call: TRBJ1-1
cdr3_nt: TGTGCCAGCAGCTTAACAGGGATATCAGCTTTCTTT
cdr3_aa: CASSLTGISAFF

d_call: .
v_call: TRBV6-6
clone_size: .
j_call: TRBJ2-3
cdr3_nt: TGTGCCAGCAGTCAATTACGGCGCATGGGCACAGATACGCAGTATTTT
cdr3_aa: CASSQLRRMGTDTQYF

d_call: .
v_call: TRBV28
clone_size: .
j_call: TRBJ1-2
cdr3_nt: TGTGCCAGCAGATCAGGAGAGAACTATGGCTACACCTTC
cdr3_aa: CASRSGENYGYTF

d_call: .
v_call: TRBV5-5
clone_size: .
j_call: TRBJ2-2
cdr3_nt: TGTGCCAGCACCCCCGGGGCGTCGAACACCGGGGAGCTGTTTTTT
cdr3_aa: CASTPGASNTGELFF

d_call: .
v_call: TRBV9
clone_size: .
j_call: TRBJ1-1
cdr3_nt: TGTGCCAGCAGCCGGCAGGAGGGCACTGAAGCTTTCTTT
cdr3_aa: CASSRQEGTEAFF

d_call: .
v_call: TRBV30
clone_size: .
j_call: TRBJ1-5
cdr3_nt: TGTGCCTGGGCCCGTTCACAGGGCCTTGGCAATCAGCCCCAGCATTTT
cdr3_aa: CAWARSQGLGNQPQHF

d_call: .
v_call: TRBV6-6
clone_size: .
j_call: TRBJ2-1
cdr3_nt: TGTGCCAGCAGTTACCATGACAGCCCCTACAATGAGCAGTTCTTC
cdr3_aa: CASSYHDSPYNEQFF

d_call: .
v_call: TRBV7-9
clone_size: .
j_call: TRBJ2-7
cdr3_nt: TGTGCCAGCAGCCTCGATAGGGAACAGTACTTC
cdr3_aa: CASSLDREQYF

d_call: .
v_call: TRBV7-2
clone_size: once
j_call: TRBJ2-1
cdr3_nt: TGTGCCAGCAGCCCAGTGGGGGGGCAAACCTACAATGAGCAGTTCTTC
cdr3_aa: CASSPVGGQTYNEQFF

d_call: .
v_call: TRBV5-1
clone_size: .
j_call: TRBJ2-2
cdr3_nt: TGCGCCAGCAGCCCTGAGACAGCCAACACCGGGGAGCTGTTTTTT
cdr3_aa: CASSPETANTGELFF

d_call: TRBD2
v_call: TRBV6-5
clone_size: .
j_call: TRBJ2-3
cdr3_nt: TGTGCCAGCAGTTACGATCTAGCGGGAGTCACAGATACGCAGTATTTT
cdr3_aa: CASSYDLAGVTDTQYF

d_call: .
v_call: TRBV29-1
clone_size: .
j_call: TRBJ1-2
cdr3_nt: TGCAGCGTTGACCGGGGTCCCTATGGCTACACCTTC
cdr3_aa: CSVDRGPYGYTF

d_call: TRBD2
v_call: TRBV30
clone_size: few
j_call: TRBJ2-5
cdr3_nt: TGTGCCTGGAGCGCGACTAGCGGGAGAGAGACCCAGTACTTC
cdr3_aa: CAWSATSGRETQYF

d_call: TRBD2
v_call: TRBV18
clone_size: few
j_call: TRBJ2-5
cdr3_nt: TGTGCCAGCTCACGGCCCTCTCTAGCGGGGCCTAGGAGGGAGACCCAGTACTTC
cdr3_aa: CASSRPSLAGPRRETQYF

d_call: TRBD1
v_call: TRBV10-3
clone_size: few
j_call: TRBJ1-2
cdr3_nt: TGTGCCATCAGTGGACAGGGTGGGGACTATGGCTACACCTTC
cdr3_aa: CAISGQGGDYGYTF

d_call: .
v_call: TRBV7-6
clone_size: .
j_call: TRBJ2-6
cdr3_nt: TGTGCCAGCAGCTTAGCTCCGTACTCTGGGGCCAACGTCCTGACTTTC
cdr3_aa: CASSLAPYSGANVLTF

d_call: TRBD2
v_call: TRBV15
clone_size: .
j_call: TRBJ2-1
cdr3_nt: TGTGCCACCAGCAGAGAAGCGGGAGTAGGGAATGAGCAGTTCTTC
cdr3_aa: CATSREAGVGNEQFF

d_call: .
v_call: TRBV5-8
clone_size: .
j_call: TRBJ2-5
cdr3_nt: TGTGCCAGCAGCGCCGGGCAGGGAACCCAGTACTTC
cdr3_aa: CASSAGQGTQYF